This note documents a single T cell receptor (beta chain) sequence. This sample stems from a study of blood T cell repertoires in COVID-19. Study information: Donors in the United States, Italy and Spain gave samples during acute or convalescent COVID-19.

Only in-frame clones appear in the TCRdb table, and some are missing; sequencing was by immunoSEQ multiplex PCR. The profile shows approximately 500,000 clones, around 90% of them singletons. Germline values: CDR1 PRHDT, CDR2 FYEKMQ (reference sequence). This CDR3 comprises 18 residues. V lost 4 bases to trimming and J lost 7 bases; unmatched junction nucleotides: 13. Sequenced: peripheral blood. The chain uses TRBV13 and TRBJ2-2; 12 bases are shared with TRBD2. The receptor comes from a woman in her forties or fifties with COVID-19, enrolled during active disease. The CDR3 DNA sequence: TGTGCCAGCAGCTCCCGCCTCCTAGCGGGGGGGCCCGACGGGGAGCTGTTTTTT. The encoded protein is CASSSRLLAGGPDGELFF.